The source of this TCR beta chain is a study of CD8 T cells in Susac syndrome. Negative isolation was applied to CD8+ and CD4+ T cells, and FACS enrichment was applied to TEMRA cells. Random hexamers were used to reverse transcribe an amount of about 0.45 to 1 ug RNA. TCRdb re-derived calls from the immunoSEQ multiplex PCR reads in MiXCR, one entry per CDR3 protein. The table records about 82,000 distinct CDR3 sequences, about 95% of them present only once. The origin of this receptor is a human donor with Susac syndrome. The sequenced sample consisted of CD8+ T cells from PBMCs.

The CDR3 here is CASSLDPEQGTDTQYF. The CDR3 coding sequence is TGTGCCAGCAGCTTGGACCCCGAACAGGGAACAGATACGCAGTATTTT. The rearrangement joins TRBV5-4 to TRBJ2-3, with a possible D match to TRBD1 (6 bases). Trimming took 0 bases from V and 3 from J, leaving 14 bases between them. Germline CDR1 is SGHNT and CDR2 is YYREEE (reference sequence). This CDR3 region has 16 residues. The variable domain in full, completed from reference TRBV5-4 and TRBJ2-3, reads ETGVTQSPTHLIKTRGQQVTLRCSSQSGHNTVSWYQQALGQGPQFIFQYYREEENGRGNFPPRFSGLQFPNYSSELNVNALELDDSALYLCASSLDPEQGTDTQYFGPGTRLTVL.